This TCR beta chain was retrieved from a study of blood T cell repertoires in COVID-19. Study background: Sites in the United States, Italy and Spain provided acute and convalescent COVID-19 samples. PBMCs, B-cell-depleted T cells, or T cells provided the cDNA or gDNA that made up the material.

In germline, CDR1 is PRHDT, CDR2 FYEKMQ (reference sequence). The CDR3 totals 17 residues. V lost 0 bases and J lost 2; bases outside the gene matches: 10. In the original processing: Using reference gene primer amplification, nucleated cell counts were estimated. Data came from immunoSEQ multiplex PCR; TCRdb stores just in-frame clones and leaves some out. V and J calls plus clone size are reproduced from that table; the DNA served to infer D and trimming. This sample has fewer than 350,000 clones, with 85% found just once. Material: peripheral blood. The chain links TRBV13 to TRBJ2-7; 7 nucleotides match TRBD2. The clonotype was recovered from a woman between 50 and 59 years old with active or convalescent COVID-19. This CDR3 is CASSLGLWGGGTYEQYF. CDR3 DNA: TGTGCCAGCAGCTTAGGCCTCTGGGGGGGAGGAACCTACGAGCAGTACTTC.